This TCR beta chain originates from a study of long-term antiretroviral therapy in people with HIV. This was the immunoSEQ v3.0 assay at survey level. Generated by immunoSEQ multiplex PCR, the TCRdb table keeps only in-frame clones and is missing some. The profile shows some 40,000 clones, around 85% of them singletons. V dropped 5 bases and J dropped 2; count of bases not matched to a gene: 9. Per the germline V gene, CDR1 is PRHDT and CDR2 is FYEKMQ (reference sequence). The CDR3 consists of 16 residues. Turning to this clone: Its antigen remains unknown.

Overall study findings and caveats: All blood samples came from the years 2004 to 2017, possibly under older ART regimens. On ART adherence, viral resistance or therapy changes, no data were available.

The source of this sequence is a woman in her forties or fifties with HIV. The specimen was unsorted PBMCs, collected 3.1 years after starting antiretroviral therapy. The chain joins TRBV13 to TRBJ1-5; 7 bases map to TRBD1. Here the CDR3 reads CASSRGTDPRNQPQHF. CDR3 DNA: TGTGCCAGCAGCAGAGGGACAGATCCCCGCAATCAGCCCCAGCATTTT.